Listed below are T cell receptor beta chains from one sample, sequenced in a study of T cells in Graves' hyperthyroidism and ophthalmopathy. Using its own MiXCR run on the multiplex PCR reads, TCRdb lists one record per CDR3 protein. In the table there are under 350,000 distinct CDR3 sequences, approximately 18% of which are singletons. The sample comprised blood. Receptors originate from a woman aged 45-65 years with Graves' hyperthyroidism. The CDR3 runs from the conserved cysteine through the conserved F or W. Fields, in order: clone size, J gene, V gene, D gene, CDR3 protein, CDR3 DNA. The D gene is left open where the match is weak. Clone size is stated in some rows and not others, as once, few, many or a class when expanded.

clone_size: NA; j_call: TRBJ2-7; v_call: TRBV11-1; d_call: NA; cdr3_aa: CASSSRGQTYEQYF; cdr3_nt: TGTGCCAGCAGCTCCAGGGGACAAACCTACGAGCAGTACTTC
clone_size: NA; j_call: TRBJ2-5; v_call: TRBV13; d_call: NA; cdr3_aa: CASSGGGTVQETQYF; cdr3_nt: TGTGCCAGCAGCGGAGGGGGGACAGTGCAAGAGACCCAGTACTTC
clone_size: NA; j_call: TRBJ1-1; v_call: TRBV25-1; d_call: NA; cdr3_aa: CASSEAGLTEAFF; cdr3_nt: TGTGCCAGCAGTGAAGCGGGGCTCACTGAAGCTTTCTTT
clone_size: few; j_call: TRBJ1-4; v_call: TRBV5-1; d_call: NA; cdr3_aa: CASSLAPADSNEKLFF; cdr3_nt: TGCGCCAGCAGCTTGGCTCCAGCAGACAGCAATGAAAAACTGTTTTTT
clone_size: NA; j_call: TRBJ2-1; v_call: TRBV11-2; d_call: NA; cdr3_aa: CASSFEIAKQFF; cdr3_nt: TGTGCCAGCAGCTTCGAAATAGCGAAGCAGTTCTTC
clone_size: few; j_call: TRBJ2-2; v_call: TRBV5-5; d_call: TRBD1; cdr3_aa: CASRDEGAANTGELFF; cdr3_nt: TGTGCCAGCAGGGACGAGGGGGCCGCGAACACCGGGGAGCTGTTTTTT
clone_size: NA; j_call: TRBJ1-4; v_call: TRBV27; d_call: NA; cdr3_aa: CASSSGVQAEKLFF; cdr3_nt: TGTGCCAGCAGTTCTGGGGTACAGGCCGAAAAACTGTTTTTT
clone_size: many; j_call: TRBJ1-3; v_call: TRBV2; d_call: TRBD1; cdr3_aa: CASRGTAGNTIYF; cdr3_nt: TGTGCCAGCAGGGGGACAGCTGGAAACACCATATATTTT
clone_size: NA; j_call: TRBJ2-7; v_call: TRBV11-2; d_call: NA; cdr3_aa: CASSLDTGIALVSYEQYF; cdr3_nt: TGTGCCAGCAGCTTAGATACTGGGATTGCACTAGTCTCCTACGAGCAGTACTTC
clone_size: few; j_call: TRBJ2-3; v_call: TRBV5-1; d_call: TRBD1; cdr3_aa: CASSLTGEPTDTQYF; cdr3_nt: TGCGCCAGCAGCTTAACAGGGGAACCCACAGATACGCAGTATTTT
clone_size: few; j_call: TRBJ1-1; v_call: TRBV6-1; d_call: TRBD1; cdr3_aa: CASSRSGTGGTEAFF; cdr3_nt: TGTGCCAGCAGTCGGTCCGGGACAGGAGGAACTGAAGCTTTCTTT
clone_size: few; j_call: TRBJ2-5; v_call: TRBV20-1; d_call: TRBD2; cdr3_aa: CSALAGEETQYF; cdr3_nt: TGCAGTGCCTTAGCGGGAGAAGAGACCCAGTACTTC
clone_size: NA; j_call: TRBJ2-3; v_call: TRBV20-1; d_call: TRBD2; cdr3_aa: CSARGTSGSTDTQYF; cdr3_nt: TGCAGTGCTAGAGGGACTAGCGGGAGTACAGATACGCAGTATTTT
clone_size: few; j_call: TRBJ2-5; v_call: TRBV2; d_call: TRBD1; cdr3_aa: CASSRGQGRQETQYF; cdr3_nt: TGTGCCAGCAGTCGGGGACAGGGGCGACAAGAGACCCAGTACTTC
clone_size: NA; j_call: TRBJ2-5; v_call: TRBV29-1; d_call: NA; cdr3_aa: CSVEGTQGRGETQYF; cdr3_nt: TGCAGCGTGGAGGGGACCCAGGGGCGTGGAGAGACCCAGTACTTC
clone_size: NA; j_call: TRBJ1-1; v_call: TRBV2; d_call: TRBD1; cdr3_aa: CASSGDRGIHGTEAFF; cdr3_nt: TGTGCCAGCAGCGGGGACAGGGGTATCCATGGCACTGAAGCTTTCTTT
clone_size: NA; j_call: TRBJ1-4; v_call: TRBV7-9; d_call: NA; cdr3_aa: CASFSAEASNEKLFF; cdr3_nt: TGTGCCAGCTTCTCCGCGGAGGCCAGTAATGAAAAACTGTTTTTT
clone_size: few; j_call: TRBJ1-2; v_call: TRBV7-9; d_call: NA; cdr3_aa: CASSSGSEGYGYTF; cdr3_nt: TGTGCCAGCAGCTCCGGGTCTGAGGGATATGGCTACACCTTC
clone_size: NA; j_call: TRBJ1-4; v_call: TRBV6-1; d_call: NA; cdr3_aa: CASSEAGESEKLFF; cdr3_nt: TGTGCCAGCAGTGAAGCTGGGGAGTCGGAAAAACTGTTTTTT
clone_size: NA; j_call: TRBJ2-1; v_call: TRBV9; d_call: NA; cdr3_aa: CASSVGRGEQFF; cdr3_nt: TGTGCCAGCAGCGTAGGTCGGGGTGAGCAGTTCTTC
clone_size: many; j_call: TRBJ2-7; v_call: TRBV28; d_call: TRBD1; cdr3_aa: CASRGTAPSYEQYF; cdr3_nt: TGTGCCAGCAGAGGGACAGCCCCCTCCTACGAGCAGTACTTC
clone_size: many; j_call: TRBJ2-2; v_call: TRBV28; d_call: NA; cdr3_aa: CASRMTGRGTGELFF; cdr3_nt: TGTGCCAGCAGGATGACAGGCAGGGGCACCGGGGAGCTGTTTTTT
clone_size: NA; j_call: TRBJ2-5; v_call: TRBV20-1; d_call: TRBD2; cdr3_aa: CSARGGGLAEETQYF; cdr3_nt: TGCAGTGCTAGAGGGGGGGGACTAGCAGAAGAGACCCAGTACTTC
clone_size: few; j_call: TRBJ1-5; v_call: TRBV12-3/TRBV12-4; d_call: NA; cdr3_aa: CASAGGRSQPQHF; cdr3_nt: TGTGCCTCTGCCGGGGGCCGAAGTCAGCCCCAGCATTTT
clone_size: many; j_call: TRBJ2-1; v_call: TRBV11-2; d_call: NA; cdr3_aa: CASSLAGHTYNEQFF; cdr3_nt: TGTGCCAGCAGCTTAGCCGGGCATACCTACAATGAGCAGTTCTTC
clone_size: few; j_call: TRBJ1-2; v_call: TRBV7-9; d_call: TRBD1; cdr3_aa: CASSLAPWTGDGYTF; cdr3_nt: TGTGCCAGCAGCTTAGCGCCTTGGACAGGGGATGGCTACACCTTC
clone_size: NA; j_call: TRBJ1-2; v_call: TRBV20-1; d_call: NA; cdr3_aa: CSARERGGGYTF; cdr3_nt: TGCAGTGCTAGAGAGAGGGGAGGAGGCTACACCTTC
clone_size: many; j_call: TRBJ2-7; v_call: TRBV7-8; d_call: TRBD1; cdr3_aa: CASSEPGQAYEQYF; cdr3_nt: TGTGCCAGCAGCGAGCCGGGACAGGCGTACGAGCAGTACTTC
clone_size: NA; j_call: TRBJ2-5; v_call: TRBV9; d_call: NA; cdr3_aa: CASSVDGGQETQYF; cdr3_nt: TGTGCCAGCAGCGTAGACGGGGGACAAGAGACCCAGTACTTC
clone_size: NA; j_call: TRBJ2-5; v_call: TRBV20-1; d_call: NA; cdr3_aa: CSAPGTQETQYF; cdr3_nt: TGCAGTGCTCCAGGGACACAAGAGACCCAGTACTTC
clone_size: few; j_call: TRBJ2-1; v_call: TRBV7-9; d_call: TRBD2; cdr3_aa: CASSSPGTSGLGEQFF; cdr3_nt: TGTGCCAGCAGTTCACCCGGGACTAGCGGTCTGGGCGAGCAGTTCTTC
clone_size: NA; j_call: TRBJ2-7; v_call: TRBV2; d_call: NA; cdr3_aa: CASSGTASYEQYF; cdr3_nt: TGTGCCAGCAGTGGGACAGCCTCCTACGAGCAGTACTTC
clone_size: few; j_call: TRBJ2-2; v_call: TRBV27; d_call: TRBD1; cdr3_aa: CASRQGAGTGELFF; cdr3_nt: TGTGCCAGTCGACAGGGGGCCGGCACCGGGGAGCTGTTTTTT
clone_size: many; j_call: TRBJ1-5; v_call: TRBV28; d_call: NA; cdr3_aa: CASHRGNQPQHF; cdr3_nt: TGTGCCAGCCACAGGGGCAATCAGCCCCAGCATTTT
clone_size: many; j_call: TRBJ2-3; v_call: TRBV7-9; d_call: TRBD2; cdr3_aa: CASSHLAGADTQYF; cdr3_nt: TGTGCCAGCAGCCATCTCGCGGGGGCAGATACGCAGTATTTT
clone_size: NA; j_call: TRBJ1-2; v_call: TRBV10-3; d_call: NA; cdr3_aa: CAISESGDSTSTF; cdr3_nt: TGTGCCATCAGTGAGTCGGGAGACAGTACTTCCACCTTC
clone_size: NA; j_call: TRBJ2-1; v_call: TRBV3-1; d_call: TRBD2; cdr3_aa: CASSQETSGNSYNEQFF; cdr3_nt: TGTGCCAGCAGCCAAGAGACTAGCGGTAACTCCTACAATGAGCAGTTCTTC
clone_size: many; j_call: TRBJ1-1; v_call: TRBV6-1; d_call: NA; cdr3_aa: CASSEQGGTTEAFF; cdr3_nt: TGTGCCAGCAGTGAACAGGGCGGGACCACTGAAGCTTTCTTT
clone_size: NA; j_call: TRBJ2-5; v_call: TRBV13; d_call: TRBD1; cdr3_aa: CASSLGRGQGVETQYF; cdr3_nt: TGTGCCAGCAGCTTAGGCCGAGGACAGGGGGTAGAGACCCAGTACTTC
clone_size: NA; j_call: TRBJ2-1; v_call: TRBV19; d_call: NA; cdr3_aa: CASSISSVIYNEQFF; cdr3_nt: TGTGCCAGTAGTATTTCTAGCGTGATCTACAATGAGCAGTTCTTC
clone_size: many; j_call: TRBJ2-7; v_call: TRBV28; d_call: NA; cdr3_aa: CASSFPRGYEQYF; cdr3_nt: TGTGCCAGCAGTTTCCCTCGCGGCTACGAGCAGTACTTC
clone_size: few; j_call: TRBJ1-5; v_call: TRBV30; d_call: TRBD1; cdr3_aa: CAWRAQGAGRQPQHF; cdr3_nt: TGTGCCTGGAGGGCCCAGGGGGCGGGTCGGCAGCCCCAGCATTTT
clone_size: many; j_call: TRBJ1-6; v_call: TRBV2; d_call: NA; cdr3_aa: CASRKGEPSPLHF; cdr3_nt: TGTGCCAGCAGGAAGGGAGAACCTTCACCCCTCCACTTT
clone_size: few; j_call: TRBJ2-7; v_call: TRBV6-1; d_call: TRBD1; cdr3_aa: CASTQGDSSYEQYF; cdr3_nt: TGTGCCAGCACCCAGGGGGACAGCTCCTACGAGCAGTACTTC
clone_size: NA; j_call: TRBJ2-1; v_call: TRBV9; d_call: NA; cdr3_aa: CASSVAFGVYNEQFF; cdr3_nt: TGTGCCAGCAGCGTAGCTTTTGGGGTGTACAATGAGCAGTTCTTC
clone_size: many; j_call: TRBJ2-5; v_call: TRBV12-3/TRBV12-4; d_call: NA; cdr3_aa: CASSLFSAGQETQYF; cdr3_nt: TGTGCCAGCAGTTTATTCTCGGCGGGGCAAGAGACCCAGTACTTC
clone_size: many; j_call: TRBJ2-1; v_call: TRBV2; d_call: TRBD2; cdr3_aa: CASSFGTSGSDEQFF; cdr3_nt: TGTGCCAGCAGTTTCGGGACTAGCGGGAGTGATGAGCAGTTCTTC
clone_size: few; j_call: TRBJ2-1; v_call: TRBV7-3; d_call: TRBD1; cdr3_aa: CASSLTGTGGDEQFF; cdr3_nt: TGTGCCAGCAGCTTAACCGGGACAGGGGGAGATGAGCAGTTCTTC
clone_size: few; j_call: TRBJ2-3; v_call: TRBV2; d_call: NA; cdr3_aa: CASSRRRFSTDTQYF; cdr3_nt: TGTGCCAGCAGCCGTAGACGCTTTAGCACAGATACGCAGTATTTT
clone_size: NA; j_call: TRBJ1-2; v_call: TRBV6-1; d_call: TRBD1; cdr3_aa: CASTETMTGGKNGYTF; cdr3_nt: TGTGCCAGCACCGAAACCATGACAGGGGGCAAAAATGGCTACACCTTC
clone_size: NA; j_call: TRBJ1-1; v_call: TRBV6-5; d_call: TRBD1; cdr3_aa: CASSYNDRAVAFF; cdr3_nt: TGTGCCAGCAGTTACAACGACAGGGCAGTAGCTTTCTTT
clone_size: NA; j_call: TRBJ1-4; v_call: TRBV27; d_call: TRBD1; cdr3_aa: CASNKTGPCEKLFF; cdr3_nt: TGTGCCAGCAACAAGACAGGGCCTTGTGAAAAACTGTTTTTT
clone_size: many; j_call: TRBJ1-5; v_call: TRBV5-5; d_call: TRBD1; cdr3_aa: CASSSGQGTSNQPQHF; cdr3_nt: TGTGCCAGCAGCTCGGGACAGGGGACGAGCAATCAGCCCCAGCATTTT